Below are 3 T cell receptor beta chains sequenced from a single sample in a study of blood T cell repertoires in COVID-19 (dated by TCRdb to 2020 to 2021). Library creation used the immunoSEQ multiplex PCR assay. TCRdb holds this immuneACCESS table with in-frame rearrangements only. Some clones are missing; in checked studies, unresolved V genes explain under half, and the rest has no known cause. The sample yields around 180,000 clones; about 86% were counted once. Roughly 2.9% of the sample lies in the top ten. Material: peripheral blood. Receptors originate from a woman aged 30 to 39 with active or convalescent COVID-19.

This chain links TRBV5-8 with TRBJ1-3, with 8 positions matching TRBD1. Unmatched junction bases numbered 0, after V lost 0 bases and J lost 1 base. Germline V gene data show CDR1 as SGHTS and CDR2 as YDEGEE. The CDR3 loop spans 15 amino acids. The CDR3 DNA reads as TGTGCCAGCAGCTTGGGGACAGGGTCTGGAAACACCATATATTTT. Translating gives CASSLGTGSGNTIYF.

CDR3 in DNA: TGTGCCAGCAGCGGACAGCCGAATCAGCCCCAGCATTTT. Its translation is CASSGQPNQPQHF. The chain has TRBV6-4 and TRBJ1-5, with D maybe TRBD1 (6 bases). This CDR3 spans 13 amino acids. Trimming shortened V by 6 bases and J by 4 bases, and 10 bases separated the two germline ends. CDR1 MRHNA and CDR2 SNTAGT come from the germline V gene.

V is TRBV10-1 and J is TRBJ2-7, with D possibly being TRBD1 (6 bases). The CDR3 contains 13 residues. The germline V gene encodes CDR1 WNHNN and CDR2 SYGVQD (reference sequence). V lost 10 bases to trimming and J lost 5 bases, with 18 bases between them. The CDR3 sequence: CATGTSLSDEQYF. CDR3 bases: TGCGCCACAGGGACATCTTTGAGCGACGAGCAGTACTTC.